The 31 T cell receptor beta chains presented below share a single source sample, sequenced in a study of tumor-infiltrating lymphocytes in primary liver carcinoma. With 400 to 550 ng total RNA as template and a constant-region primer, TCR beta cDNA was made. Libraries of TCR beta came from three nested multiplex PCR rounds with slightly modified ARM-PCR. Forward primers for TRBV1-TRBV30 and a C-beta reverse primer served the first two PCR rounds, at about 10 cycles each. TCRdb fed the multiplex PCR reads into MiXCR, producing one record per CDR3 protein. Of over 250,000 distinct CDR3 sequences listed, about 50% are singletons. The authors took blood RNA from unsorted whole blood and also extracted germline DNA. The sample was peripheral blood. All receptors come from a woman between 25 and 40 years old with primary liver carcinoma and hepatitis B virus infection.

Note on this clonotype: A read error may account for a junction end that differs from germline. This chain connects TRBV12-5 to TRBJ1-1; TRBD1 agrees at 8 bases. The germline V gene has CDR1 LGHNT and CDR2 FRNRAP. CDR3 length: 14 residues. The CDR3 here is CASAEPPRQGKAYF. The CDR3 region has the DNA TGTGCTAGTGCCGAACCCCCTCGACAGGGGAAAGCTTACTTT.

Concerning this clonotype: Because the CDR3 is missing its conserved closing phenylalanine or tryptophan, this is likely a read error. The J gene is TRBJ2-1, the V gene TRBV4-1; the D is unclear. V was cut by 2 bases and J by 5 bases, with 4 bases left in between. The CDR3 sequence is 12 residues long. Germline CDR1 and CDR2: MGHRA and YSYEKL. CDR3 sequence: CASSQLHNEQFC. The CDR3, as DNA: TGCGCCAGCAGCCAACTTCACAATGAGCAGTTCTGC.

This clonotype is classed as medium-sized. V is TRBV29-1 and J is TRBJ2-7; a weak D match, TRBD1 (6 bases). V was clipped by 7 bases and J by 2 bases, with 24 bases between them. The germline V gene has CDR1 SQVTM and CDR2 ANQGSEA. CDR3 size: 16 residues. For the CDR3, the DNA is TGCAGCGCTAGAGGGATCCGGGACGGACAGACCTACGAGCAGTACTTC. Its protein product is CSARGIRDGQTYEQYF.

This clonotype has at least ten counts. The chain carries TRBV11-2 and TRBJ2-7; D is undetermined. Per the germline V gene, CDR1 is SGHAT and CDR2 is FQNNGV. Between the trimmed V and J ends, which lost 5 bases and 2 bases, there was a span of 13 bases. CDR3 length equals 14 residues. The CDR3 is CASSESRYTYEQYF. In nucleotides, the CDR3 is TGTGCCAGCAGCGAAAGCAGGTATACCTACGAGCAGTACTTC.

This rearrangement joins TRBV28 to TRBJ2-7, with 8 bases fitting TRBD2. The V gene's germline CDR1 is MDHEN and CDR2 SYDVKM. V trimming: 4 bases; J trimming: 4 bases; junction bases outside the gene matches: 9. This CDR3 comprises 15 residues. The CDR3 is CASSSPGGRIYEQYF. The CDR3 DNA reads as TGTGCCAGCAGTTCCCCGGGCGGGAGGATATACGAGCAGTACTTC.

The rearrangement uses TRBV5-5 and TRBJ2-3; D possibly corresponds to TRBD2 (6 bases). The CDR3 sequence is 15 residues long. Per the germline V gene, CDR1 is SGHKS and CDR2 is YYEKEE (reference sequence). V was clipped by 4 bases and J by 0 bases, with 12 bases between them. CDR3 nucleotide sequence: TGTGCCAGCAGCCCGCGGACTATTAGCACAGATACGCAGTATTTT. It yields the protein CASSPRTISTDTQYF.

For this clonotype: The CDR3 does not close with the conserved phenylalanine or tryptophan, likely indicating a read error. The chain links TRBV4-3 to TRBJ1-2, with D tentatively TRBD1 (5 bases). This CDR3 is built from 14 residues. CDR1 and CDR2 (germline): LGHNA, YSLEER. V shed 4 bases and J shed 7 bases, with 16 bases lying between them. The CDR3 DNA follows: TGCGCCAGCAGCCCACCCAGGGAGATCGCTGGCTACACCCTC. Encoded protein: CASSPPREIAGYTL.

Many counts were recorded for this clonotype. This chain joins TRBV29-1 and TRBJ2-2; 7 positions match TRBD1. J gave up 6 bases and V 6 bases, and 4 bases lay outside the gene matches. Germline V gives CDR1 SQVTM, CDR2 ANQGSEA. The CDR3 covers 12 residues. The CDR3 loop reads CSVLGGSGELFF. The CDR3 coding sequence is TGCAGCGTATTAGGGGGCTCCGGGGAGCTGTTTTTT.

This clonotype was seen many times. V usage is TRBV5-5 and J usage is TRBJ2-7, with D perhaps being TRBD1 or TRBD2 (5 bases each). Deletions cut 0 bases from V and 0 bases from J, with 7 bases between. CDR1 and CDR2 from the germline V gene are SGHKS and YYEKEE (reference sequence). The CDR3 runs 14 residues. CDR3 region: CASSLAGSSYEQYF. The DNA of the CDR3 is TGTGCCAGCAGCTTGGCAGGGAGCTCCTACGAGCAGTACTTC.

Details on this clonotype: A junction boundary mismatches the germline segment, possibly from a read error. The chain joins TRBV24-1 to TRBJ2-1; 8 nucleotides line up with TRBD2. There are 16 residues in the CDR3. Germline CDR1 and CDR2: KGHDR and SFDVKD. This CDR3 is CATCDRTSPRGNEQFF. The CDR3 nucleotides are TGTGCCACCTGTGATCGGACTAGCCCCAGGGGTAATGAGCAGTTCTTC.

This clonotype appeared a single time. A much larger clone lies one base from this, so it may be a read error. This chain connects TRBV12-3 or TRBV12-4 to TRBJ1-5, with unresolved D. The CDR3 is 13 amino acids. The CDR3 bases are TGTGCCAGCAGAACGGACCTAAATCAGCCCCGGCATTTT. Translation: CASRTDLNQPRHF.

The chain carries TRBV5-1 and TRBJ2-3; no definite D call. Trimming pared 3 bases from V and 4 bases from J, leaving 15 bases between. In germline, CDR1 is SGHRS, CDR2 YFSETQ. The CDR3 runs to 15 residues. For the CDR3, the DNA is TGCGCCAGCAGCTCCGGATCCATTGGGGCAGATACGCAGTATTTT. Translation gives CASSSGSIGADTQYF.

The chain's CDR3 is CASSLYSTSPHEQYF. The CDR3 nucleotides read TGTGCCAGCAGCTTATACTCCACCTCCCCCCACGAGCAGTACTTC. The chain combines TRBV7-8 with TRBJ2-7; D uncertain. Trimming removed 2 bases from V and 5 bases from J, with 16 bases in between. The length of the CDR3 is 15 residues. Germline CDR1 is SGHVS and CDR2 is FQNEAQ.

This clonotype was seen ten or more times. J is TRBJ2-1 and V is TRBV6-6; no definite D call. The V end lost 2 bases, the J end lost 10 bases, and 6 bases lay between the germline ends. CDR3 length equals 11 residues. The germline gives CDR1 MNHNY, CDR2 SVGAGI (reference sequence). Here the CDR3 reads CASSYGVEQFF. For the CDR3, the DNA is TGTGCCAGCAGTTACGGGGTAGAGCAGTTCTTC.

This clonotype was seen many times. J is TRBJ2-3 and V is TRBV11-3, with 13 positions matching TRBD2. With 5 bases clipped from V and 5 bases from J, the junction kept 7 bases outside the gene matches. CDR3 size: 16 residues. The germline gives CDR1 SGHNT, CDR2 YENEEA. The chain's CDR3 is CASSLGLAGARDTQYF. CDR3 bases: TGTGCCAGCAGCCTAGGACTAGCGGGGGCGAGAGATACGCAGTATTTT. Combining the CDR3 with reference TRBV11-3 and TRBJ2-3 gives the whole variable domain EAGVVQSPRYKIIEKKQPVAFWCNPISGHNTLYWYLQNLGQGPELLIRYENEEAVDDSQLPKDRFSAERLKGVDSTLKIQPAELGDSAVYLCASSLGLAGARDTQYFGPGTRLTVL.

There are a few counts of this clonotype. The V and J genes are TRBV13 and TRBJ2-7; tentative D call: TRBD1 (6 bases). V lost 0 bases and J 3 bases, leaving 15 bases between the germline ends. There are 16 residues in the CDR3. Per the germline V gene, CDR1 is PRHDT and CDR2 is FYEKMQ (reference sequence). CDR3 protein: CASSLGSTGRRYEQYF. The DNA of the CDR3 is TGTGCCAGCAGCTTAGGGAGTACAGGGAGACGCTACGAGCAGTACTTC.

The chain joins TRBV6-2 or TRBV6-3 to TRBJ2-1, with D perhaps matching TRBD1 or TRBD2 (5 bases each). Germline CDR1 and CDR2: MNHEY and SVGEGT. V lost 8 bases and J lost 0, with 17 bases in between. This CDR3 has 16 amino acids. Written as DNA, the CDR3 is TGTGCCAGCGGTGAACCGGGACGTAGCTCCTACAATGAGCAGTTCTTC. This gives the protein CASGEPGRSSYNEQFF.

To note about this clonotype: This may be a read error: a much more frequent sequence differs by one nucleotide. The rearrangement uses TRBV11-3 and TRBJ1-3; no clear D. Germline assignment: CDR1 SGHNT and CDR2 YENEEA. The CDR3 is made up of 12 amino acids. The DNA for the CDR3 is TGTGCCAACAGCTTAGTATGGGACACCATATATTTT. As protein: CANSLVWDTIYF. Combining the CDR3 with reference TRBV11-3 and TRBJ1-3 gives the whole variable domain EAGVVQSPRYKIIEKKQPVAFWCNPISGHNTLYWYLQNLGQGPELLIRYENEEAVDDSQLPKDRFSAERLKGVDSTLKIQPAELGDSAVYLCANSLVWDTIYFGEGSWLTVV.

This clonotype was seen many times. CDR3 sequence (DNA): TGTGCCAGCAGTTATGAACCTCGGTACAATGAGCAGTTCTTC. Translating gives CASSYEPRYNEQFF. The J gene is TRBJ2-1, the V gene TRBV12-3 or TRBV12-4, with no clear D. V was cut by 4 bases and J by 4 bases, with 11 bases left in between. The CDR3 has 14 residues.

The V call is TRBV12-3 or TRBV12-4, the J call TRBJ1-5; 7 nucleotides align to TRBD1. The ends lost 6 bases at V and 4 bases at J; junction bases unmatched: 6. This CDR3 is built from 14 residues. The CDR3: CASRVSGGNQPQHF. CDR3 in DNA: TGTGCCAGCAGAGTCTCAGGGGGTAATCAGCCCCAGCATTTT.

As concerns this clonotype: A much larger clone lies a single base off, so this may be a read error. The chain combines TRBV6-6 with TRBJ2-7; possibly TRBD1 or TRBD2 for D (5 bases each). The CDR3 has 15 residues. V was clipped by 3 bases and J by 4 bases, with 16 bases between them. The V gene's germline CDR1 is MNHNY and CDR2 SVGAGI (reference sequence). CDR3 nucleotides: TGTGCCAGCAGTTATCTGGCCAGTGGGGGATACGAGCAGTACTTC. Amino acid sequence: CASSYLASGGYEQYF.

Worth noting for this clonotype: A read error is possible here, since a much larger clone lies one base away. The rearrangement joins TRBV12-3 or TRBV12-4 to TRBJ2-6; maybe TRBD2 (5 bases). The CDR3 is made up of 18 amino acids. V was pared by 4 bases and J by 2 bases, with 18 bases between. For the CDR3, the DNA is TGTGCCAGCAGTTCGACACGGGGTCCAGCGGCTGGGGCCAACGTCCTGACTTTC. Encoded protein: CASSSTRGPAAGANVLTF.

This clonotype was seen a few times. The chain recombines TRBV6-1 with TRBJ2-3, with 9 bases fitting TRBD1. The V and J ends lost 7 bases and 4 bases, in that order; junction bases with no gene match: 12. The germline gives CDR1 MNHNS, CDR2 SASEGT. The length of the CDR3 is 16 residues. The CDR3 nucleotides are TGTGCCAGCACACCTACATCCGGGACAGGGTCAGATACGCAGTATTTT. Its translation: CASTPTSGTGSDTQYF.

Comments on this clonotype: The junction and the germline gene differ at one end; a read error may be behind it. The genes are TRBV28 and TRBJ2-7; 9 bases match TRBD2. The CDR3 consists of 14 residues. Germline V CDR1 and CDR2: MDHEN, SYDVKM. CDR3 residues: CAILSGSHSYEQNF. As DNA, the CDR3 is TGTGCCATCCTTAGCGGGAGCCACTCCTACGAGCAGAACTTC.

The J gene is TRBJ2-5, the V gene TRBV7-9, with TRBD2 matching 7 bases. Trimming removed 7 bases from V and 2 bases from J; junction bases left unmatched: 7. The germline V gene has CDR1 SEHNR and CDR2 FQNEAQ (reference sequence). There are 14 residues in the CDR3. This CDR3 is CASTQERGQETQYF. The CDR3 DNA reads TGTGCCAGCACCCAGGAGCGGGGACAAGAGACCCAGTACTTC.

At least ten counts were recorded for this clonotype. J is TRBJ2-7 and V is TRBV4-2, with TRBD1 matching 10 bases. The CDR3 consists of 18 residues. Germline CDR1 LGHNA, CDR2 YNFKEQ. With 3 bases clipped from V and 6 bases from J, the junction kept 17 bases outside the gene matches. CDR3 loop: CASSQEHLGQGGPREQYF. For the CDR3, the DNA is TGTGCCAGCAGCCAGGAACACCTAGGACAGGGGGGACCGCGCGAGCAGTACTTC.

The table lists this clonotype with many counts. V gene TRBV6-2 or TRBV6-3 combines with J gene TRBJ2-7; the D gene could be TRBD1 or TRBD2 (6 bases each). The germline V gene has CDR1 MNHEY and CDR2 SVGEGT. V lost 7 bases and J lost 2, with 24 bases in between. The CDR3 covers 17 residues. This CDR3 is CASTPMGGLKEAYEQYF. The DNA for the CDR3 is TGTGCCAGCACCCCCATGGGGGGCTTGAAAGAGGCCTACGAGCAGTACTTC.

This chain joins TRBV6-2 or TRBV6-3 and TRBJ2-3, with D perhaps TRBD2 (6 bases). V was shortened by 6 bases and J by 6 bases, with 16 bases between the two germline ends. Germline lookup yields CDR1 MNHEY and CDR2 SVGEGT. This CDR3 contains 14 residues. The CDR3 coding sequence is TGTGCCAGCAGGAGGGGAGGTCCCGTGGATACGCAGTATTTT. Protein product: CASRRGGPVDTQYF.

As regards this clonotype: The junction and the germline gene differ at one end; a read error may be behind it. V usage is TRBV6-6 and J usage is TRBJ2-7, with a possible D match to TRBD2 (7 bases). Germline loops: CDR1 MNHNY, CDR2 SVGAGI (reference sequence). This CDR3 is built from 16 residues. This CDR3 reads CASNPRKWGGDYEQNF. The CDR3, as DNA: TGTGCCAGCAATCCGAGAAAATGGGGGGGCGACTATGAGCAGAACTTC.

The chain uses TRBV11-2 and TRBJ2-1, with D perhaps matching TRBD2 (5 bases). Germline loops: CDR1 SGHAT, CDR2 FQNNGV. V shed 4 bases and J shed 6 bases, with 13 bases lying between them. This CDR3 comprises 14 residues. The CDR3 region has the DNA TGTGCCAGCAGCTCTCTAGCCAGTGTCAATGAGCAGTTCTTC. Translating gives CASSSLASVNEQFF. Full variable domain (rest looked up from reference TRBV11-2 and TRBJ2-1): EAGVAQSPRYKIIEKRQSVAFWCNPISGHATLYWYQQILGQGPKLLIQFQNNGVVDDSQLPKDRFSAERLKGVDSTLKIQPAKLEDSAVYLCASSSLASVNEQFFGPGTRLTVL.

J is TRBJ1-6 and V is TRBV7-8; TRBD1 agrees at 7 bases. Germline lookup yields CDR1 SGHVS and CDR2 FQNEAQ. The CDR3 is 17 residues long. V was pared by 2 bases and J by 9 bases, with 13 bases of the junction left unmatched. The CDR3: CASSLNPTGLIVSPLHF. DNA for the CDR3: TGTGCCAGCAGCTTAAATCCGACAGGGTTGATTGTTTCACCCCTCCACTTT.